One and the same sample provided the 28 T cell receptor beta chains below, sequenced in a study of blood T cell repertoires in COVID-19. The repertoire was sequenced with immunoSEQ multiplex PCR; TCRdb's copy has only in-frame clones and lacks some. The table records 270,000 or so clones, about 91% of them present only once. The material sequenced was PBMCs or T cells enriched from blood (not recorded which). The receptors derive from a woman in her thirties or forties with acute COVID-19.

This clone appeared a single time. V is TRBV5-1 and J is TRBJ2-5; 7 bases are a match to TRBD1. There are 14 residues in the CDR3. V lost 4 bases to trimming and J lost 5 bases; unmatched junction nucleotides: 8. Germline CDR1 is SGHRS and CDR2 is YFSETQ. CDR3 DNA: TGCGCCAGCAGCGTCAGACAGGGTTCGGAGACCCAGTACTTC. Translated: CASSVRQGSETQYF.

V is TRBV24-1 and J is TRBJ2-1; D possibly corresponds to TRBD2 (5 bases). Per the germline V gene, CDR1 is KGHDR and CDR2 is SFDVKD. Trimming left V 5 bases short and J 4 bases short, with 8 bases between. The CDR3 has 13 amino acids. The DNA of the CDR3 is TGTGCCACCAGTGGAGCGGTATACAATGAGCAGTTCTTC. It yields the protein CATSGAVYNEQFF.

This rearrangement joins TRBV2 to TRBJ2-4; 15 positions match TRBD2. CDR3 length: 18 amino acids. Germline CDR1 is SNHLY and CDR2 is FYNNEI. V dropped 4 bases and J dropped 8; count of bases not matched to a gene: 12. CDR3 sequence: CASSVRWTSGRAGDIQYF. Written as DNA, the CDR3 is TGTGCCAGCAGTGTTCGCTGGACTAGCGGGAGGGCCGGGGACATTCAGTACTTC.

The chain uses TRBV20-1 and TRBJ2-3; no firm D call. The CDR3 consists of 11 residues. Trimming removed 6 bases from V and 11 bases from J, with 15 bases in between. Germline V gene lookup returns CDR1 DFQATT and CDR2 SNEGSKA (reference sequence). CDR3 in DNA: TGCAGTGCCCCTTTGGGTCCAGGGCAGTATTTT. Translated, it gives CSAPLGPGQYF.

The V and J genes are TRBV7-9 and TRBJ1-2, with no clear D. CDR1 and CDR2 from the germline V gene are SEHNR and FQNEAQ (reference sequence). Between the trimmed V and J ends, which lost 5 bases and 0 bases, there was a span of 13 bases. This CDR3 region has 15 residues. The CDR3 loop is CASSPHDRANYGYTF. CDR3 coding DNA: TGTGCCAGCAGCCCCCATGATCGCGCTAACTATGGCTACACCTTC. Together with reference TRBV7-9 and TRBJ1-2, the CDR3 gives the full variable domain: DTGVSQNPRHKITKRGQNVTFRCDPISEHNRLYWYRQTLGQGPEFLTYFQNEAQLEKSRLLSDRFSAERPKGSFSTLEIQRTEQGDSAMYLCASSPHDRANYGYTFGSGTRLTVV.

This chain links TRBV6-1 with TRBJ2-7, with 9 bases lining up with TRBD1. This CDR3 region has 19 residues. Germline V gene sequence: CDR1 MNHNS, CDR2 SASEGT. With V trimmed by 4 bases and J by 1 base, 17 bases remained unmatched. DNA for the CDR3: TGTGCCAGCAGTGTTTACGGTCCCACCACGGGACAGGGATCCTACGAGCAGTACTTC. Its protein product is CASSVYGPTTGQGSYEQYF.

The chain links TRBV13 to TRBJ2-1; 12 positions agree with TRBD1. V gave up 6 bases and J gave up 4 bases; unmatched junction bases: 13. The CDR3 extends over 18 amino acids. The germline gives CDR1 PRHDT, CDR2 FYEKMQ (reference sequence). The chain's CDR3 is CASRSVGTGGVIYNEQFF. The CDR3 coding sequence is TGTGCCAGCAGATCCGTCGGGACAGGGGGCGTCATATACAATGAGCAGTTCTTC.

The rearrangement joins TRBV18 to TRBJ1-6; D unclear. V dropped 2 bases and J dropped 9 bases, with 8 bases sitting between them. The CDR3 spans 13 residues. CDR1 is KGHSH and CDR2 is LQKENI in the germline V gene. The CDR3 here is CASSPEGSSPLHF. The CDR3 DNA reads TGTGCCAGCTCACCAGAAGGGAGTTCACCCCTCCACTTT. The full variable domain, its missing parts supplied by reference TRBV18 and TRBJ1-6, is NAGVMQNPRHLVRRRGQEARLRCSPMKGHSHVYWYRQLPEEGLKFMVYLQKENIIDESGMPKERFSAEFPKEGPSILRIQQVVRGDSAAYFCASSPEGSSPLHFGNGTRLTVT.

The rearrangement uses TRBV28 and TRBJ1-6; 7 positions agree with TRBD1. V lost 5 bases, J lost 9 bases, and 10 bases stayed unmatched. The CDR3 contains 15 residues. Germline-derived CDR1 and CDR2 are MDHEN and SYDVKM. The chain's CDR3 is CASSQKDRESSPLHF. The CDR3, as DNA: TGTGCCAGCAGTCAGAAAGACAGGGAAAGTTCACCCCTCCACTTT.

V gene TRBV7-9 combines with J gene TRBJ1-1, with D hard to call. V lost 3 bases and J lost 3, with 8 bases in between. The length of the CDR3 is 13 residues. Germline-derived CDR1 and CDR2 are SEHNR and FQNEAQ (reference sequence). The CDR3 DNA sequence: TGTGCCAGCAGCTTTGGCCCTGACACTGAAGCTTTCTTT. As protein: CASSFGPDTEAFF. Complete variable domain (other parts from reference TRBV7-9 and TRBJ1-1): DTGVSQNPRHKITKRGQNVTFRCDPISEHNRLYWYRQTLGQGPEFLTYFQNEAQLEKSRLLSDRFSAERPKGSFSTLEIQRTEQGDSAMYLCASSFGPDTEAFFGQGTRLTVV.

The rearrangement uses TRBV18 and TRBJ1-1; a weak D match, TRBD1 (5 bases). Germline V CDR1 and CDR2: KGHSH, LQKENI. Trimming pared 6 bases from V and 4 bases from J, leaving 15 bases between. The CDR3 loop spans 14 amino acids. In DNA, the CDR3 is TGTGCCAGCTCGGCCCTTCGTAGGGGCACTGAAGCTTTCTTT. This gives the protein CASSALRRGTEAFF.

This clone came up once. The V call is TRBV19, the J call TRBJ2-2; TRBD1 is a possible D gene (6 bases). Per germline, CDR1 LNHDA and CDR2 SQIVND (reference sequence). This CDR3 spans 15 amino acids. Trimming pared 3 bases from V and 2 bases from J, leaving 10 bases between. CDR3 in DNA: TGTGCCAGTAGTATGGGGGCTATTAACACCGGGGAGCTGTTTTTT. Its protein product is CASSMGAINTGELFF.

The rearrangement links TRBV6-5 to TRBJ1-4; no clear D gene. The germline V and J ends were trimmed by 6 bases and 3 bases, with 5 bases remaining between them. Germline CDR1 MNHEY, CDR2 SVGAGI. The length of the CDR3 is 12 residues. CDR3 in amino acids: CASSRSNEKLFF. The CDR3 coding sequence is TGTGCCAGCAGCAGGTCTAATGAAAAACTGTTTTTT.

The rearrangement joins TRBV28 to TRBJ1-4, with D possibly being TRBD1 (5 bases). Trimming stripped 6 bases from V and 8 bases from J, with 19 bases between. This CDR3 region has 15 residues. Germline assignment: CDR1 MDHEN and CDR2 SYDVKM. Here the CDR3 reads CASSPPPGWWEKLFF. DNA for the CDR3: TGTGCCAGCAGCCCCCCGCCAGGGTGGTGGGAAAAACTGTTTTTT. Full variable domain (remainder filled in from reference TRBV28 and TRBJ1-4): DVKVTQSSRYLVKRTGEKVFLECVQDMDHENMFWYRQDPGLGLRLIYFSYDVKMKEKGDIPEGYSVSREKKERFSLILESASTNQTSMYLCASSPPPGWWEKLFFGSGTQLSVL.

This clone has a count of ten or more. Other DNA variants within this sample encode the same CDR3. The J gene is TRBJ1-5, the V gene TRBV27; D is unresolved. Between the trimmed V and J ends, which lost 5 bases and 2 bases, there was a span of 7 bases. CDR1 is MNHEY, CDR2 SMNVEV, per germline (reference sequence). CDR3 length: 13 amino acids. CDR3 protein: CASSRQGNQPQHF. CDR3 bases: TGTGCCAGCAGTCGCCAGGGCAATCAGCCCCAGCATTTT.

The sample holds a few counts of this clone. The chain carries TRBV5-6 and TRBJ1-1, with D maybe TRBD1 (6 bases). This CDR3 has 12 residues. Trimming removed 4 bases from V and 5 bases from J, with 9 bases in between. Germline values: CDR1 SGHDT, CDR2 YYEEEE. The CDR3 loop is CASSPGVTEAFF. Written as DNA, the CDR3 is TGTGCCAGCAGCCCAGGGGTGACTGAAGCTTTCTTT.

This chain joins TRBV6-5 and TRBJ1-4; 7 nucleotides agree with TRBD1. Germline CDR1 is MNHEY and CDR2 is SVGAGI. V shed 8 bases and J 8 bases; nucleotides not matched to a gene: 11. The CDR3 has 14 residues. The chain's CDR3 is CASVIRQGYEKLFF. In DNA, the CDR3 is TGTGCCAGCGTAATAAGACAGGGCTACGAAAAACTGTTTTTT.

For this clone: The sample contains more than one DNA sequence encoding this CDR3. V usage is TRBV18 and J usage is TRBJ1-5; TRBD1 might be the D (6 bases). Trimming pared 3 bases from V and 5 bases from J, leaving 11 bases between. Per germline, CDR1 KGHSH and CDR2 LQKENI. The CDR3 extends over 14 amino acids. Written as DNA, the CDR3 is TGTGCCAGCTCACCCGTCAGGGGTGATCAGCCCCAGCATTTT. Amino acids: CASSPVRGDQPQHF.

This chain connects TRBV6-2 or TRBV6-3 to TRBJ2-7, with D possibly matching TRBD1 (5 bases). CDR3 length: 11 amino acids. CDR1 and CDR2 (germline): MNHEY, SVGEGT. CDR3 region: CASSSLRTRDV. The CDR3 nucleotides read TGTGCCAGCAGTTCCCTCCGGACAAGGGACGTC.

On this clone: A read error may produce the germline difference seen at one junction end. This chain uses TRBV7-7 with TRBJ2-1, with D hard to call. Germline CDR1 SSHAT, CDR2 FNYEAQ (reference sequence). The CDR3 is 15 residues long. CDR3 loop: CASSPTTQLYNEQFF. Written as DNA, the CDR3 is TGTGCTAGCAGCCCCACTACCCAACTCTACAATGAGCAGTTCTTC.

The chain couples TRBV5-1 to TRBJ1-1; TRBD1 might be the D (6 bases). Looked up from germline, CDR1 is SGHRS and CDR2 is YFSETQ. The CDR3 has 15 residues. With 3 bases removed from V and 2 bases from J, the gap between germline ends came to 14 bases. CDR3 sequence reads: CASSSMDSLNTEAFF. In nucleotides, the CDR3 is TGCGCCAGCAGCTCCATGGACAGCCTAAACACTGAAGCTTTCTTT.

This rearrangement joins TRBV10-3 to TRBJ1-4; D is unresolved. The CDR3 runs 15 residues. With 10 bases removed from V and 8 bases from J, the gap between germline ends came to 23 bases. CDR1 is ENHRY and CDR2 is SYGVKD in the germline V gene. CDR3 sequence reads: CASGVTEGYNEKLFF. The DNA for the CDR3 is TGTGCCAGCGGCGTCACGGAAGGTTATAACGAAAAACTGTTTTTT.

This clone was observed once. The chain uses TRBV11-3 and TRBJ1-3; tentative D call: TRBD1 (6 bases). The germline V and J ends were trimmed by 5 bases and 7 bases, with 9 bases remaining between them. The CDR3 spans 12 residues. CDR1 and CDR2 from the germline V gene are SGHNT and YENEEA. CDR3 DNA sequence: TGTGCCAGCAGCACGCAGGGGAACACCATATATTTT. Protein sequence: CASSTQGNTIYF.

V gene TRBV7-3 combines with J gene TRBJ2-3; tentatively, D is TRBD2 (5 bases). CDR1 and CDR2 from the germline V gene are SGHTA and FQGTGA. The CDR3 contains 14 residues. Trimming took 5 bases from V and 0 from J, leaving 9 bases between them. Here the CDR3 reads CASSTRGSTDTQYF. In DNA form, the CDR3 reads TGTGCCAGCAGCACCCGGGGTAGCACAGATACGCAGTATTTT.

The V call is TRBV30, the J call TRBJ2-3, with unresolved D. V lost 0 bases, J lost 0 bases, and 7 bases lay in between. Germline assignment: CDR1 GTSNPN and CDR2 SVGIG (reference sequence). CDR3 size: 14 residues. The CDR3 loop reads CAWSVGGSTDTQYF. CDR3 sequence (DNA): TGTGCCTGGAGTGTAGGCGGAAGCACAGATACGCAGTATTTT. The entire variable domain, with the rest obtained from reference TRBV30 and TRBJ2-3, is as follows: SQTIHQWPATLVQPVGSPLSLECTVEGTSNPNLYWYRQAAGRGLQLLFYSVGIGQISSEVPQNLSASRPQDRQFILSSKKLLLSDSGFYLCAWSVGGSTDTQYFGPGTRLTVL.

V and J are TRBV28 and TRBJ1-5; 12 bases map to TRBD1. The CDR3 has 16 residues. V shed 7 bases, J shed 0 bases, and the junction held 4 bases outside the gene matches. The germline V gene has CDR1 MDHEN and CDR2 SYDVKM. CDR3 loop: CASKGQGAHSNQPQHF. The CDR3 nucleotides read TGTGCCAGCAAGGGACAGGGGGCGCATAGCAATCAGCCCCAGCATTTT.

The DNA of the CDR3 is TGTGCCAGCAGCCTGGGAGATAGCGGGGCCTACGAGCAGTACTTC. It is translated as CASSLGDSGAYEQYF. V is TRBV9 and J is TRBJ2-7, with TRBD2 matching 8 bases. CDR3 size: 15 residues. Losses at the gene ends were 4 bases for V and 2 bases for J; bases not matched to a gene: 8. Germline CDR1 is SGDLS and CDR2 is YYNGEE.

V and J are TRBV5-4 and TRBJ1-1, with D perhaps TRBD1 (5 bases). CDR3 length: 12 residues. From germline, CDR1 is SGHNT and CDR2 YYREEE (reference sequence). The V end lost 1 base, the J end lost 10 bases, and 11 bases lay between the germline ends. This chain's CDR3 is CASSLYGGAAFF. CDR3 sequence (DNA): TGTGCCAGCAGCTTGTATGGAGGGGCAGCTTTCTTT.